Described below is a single TCR beta chain sequence and its context. Antigen unknown. RNA transcripts yielded amplified TCR beta CDR3 regions. First-round RT-PCR with HTBI primers preceded a second-round multiplex PCR. MiXCR was run by TCRdb on the multiplex PCR reads, yielding one entry per CDR3 protein. The sample records 350,000 to 400,000 distinct CDR3 sequences, approximately 15% being singletons. This CDR3 is built from 14 residues. The germline CDR1 and CDR2 sequences are SEHNR and FQNEAQ (reference sequence). Trimming shortened V by 4 bases and J by 3 bases, and 12 bases separated the two germline ends. This sample is drawn from a study of Graves' ophthalmopathy and Graves' hyperthyroidism. Study-level points and caveats: Blood contained most expanded thyroid clonotypes exceeding 0.001 frequency. For separating ophthalmopathy from stable hyperthyroidism, a 13-signature model gave about 90% sensitivity and 81.08% specificity.

Ophthalmopathy absent within 18 months of follow-up marked hyperthyroidism as stable. Hyperthyroidism patients were newly diagnosed, ill under 2 months, and aged 18 to 65 years. The sample taken for sequencing was peripheral blood. The chain is built from TRBV7-9 and TRBJ1-1; possible D gene TRBD1, 5 bases. This receptor was identified in a woman younger than 35 with stable Graves' hyperthyroidism. The CDR3 sequence is CASSSGHYYTEAFF. CDR3 DNA sequence: TGTGCCAGCAGCTCCGGACACTATTACACTGAAGCTTTCTTT. The entire variable domain, with the rest obtained from reference TRBV7-9 and TRBJ1-1, is as follows: DTGVSQNPRHKITKRGQNVTFRCDPISEHNRLYWYRQTLGQGPEFLTYFQNEAQLEKSRLLSDRFSAERPKGSFSTLEIQRTEQGDSAMYLCASSSGHYYTEAFFGQGTRLTVV.